The T cell receptor beta chain under discussion was sequenced for a study of cytotoxic CD8 clonotypes in ibrutinib-treated CLL. As to this clone: Its antigen is currently unknown.

Study-wide results and limits: An increase in clonality occurred at ibrutinib response, followed by a return toward baseline at progression. The study sampled sustained-remission and progressing patients at different times. Relative to age-matched healthy donors, clonality at baseline was higher, and it tracked circulating CD8+ T-cell counts.

Target depth was 1 in 200,000 to 1 in 1 million T cells, about 10x per clonotype. Profiling relied on immunoSEQ multiplex PCR, and the TCRdb table lists in-frame clones only, not all of them. The sample records about 310,000 clones, around four fifths being singletons. The V end was cut by 0 bases, the J end by 1 base, with 27 bases between. The CDR3 loop spans 21 amino acids. Germline-derived CDR1 and CDR2 are MNHEY and SMNVEV (reference sequence). V is TRBV27 and J is TRBJ1-1; TRBD1 might be the D (5 bases). The sample was PBMCs, taken before ibrutinib treatment. The TCR was taken from a human donor with chronic lymphocytic leukemia. This CDR3 reads CASSLSPQGLILGPGNTEAFF. Here the CDR3 DNA reads TGTGCCAGCAGTTTATCACCCCAGGGTTTGATTTTGGGGCCAGGGAACACTGAAGCTTTCTTT.